The 21 T cell receptor beta chains given below trace back to one sample, sequenced in a study of CD8+CD57+ T cells in acquired aplastic anemia. All patients picked for sequencing had shown, by flow cytometry, an expansion of CD8+CD57+ cells. Genomic DNA served as template for TCR beta VDJ and CDR3 profiling. TCRdb fed the reads into MiXCR, producing one record per CDR3 protein. The table shows about 200,000 distinct CDR3 sequences, with 65% occurring only once. Sequencing was carried out using sorted CD4+, CD8+, or CD8+CD57+ T cells (not recorded which) from PBMCs. The receptors shown here come from a human donor with aplastic anemia.

The chain couples TRBV11-2 to TRBJ1-1; D perhaps matches TRBD1 (5 bases). Trimming removed 2 bases at V and 1 base at J, with 8 bases between. Germline V gene lookup returns CDR1 SGHAT and CDR2 FQNNGV. The CDR3 has 14 amino acids. The DNA of the CDR3 is TGTGCCAGCAGCTTACGAGGGGAGAACACTGAAGCTTTCTTT. Translation: CASSLRGENTEAFF.

V is TRBV7-6 and J is TRBJ2-7; 7 positions agree with TRBD2. Germline CDR1 SGHVS, CDR2 FNYEAQ. With V trimmed by 2 bases and J by 7 bases, 8 bases remained unmatched. The CDR3 extends over 14 amino acids. The chain's CDR3 is CASSLPRGSLEQYF. DNA for the CDR3: TGTGCCAGCAGCTTACCCCGCGGGAGCTTGGAGCAGTACTTC.

The rearrangement links TRBV12-3 or TRBV12-4 to TRBJ2-1; D perhaps matches TRBD1 (6 bases). This CDR3 contains 13 residues. The V and J ends lost 5 bases and 7 bases respectively, with 12 bases between them. CDR3 nucleotides: TGTGCCAGCAGTCTACAGGGTTGGAATGAGCAGTTCTTC. Its translation: CASSLQGWNEQFF.

V and J are TRBV20-1 and TRBJ1-1; tentative D call: TRBD1 (5 bases). Trimming removed 1 base from V and 4 bases from J, with 10 bases in between. The germline CDR1 and CDR2 sequences are DFQATT and SNEGSKA (reference sequence). This CDR3 has 13 residues. The CDR3 DNA reads TGCAGTGCTAGAGGCAGGGTTCGCACTGAAGCTTTCTTT. Translated, it gives CSARGRVRTEAFF.

J is TRBJ2-5 and V is TRBV20-1; possibly TRBD1 or TRBD2 for D (5 bases each). The J call could be wrong; TRBJ2-3 is a better fit for the DNA end. CDR1 is DFQATT and CDR2 is SNEGSKA in the germline V gene (reference sequence). The CDR3 covers 13 residues. CDR3 amino acids: CSARPRGGGTQYF. The CDR3 DNA follows: TGCAGTGCTAGACCAAGGGGCGGAGGTACGCAGTATTTT.

This rearrangement joins TRBV10-3 to TRBJ2-1; possible D gene TRBD1, 5 bases. Trimming left V 6 bases short and J 0 bases short, with 15 bases between. This CDR3 region has 16 residues. Germline lookup yields CDR1 ENHRY and CDR2 SYGVKD. The CDR3 DNA follows: TGTGCCATCAGAACACAACAGGCATCCTCCTACAATGAGCAGTTCTTC. Translated, it gives CAIRTQQASSYNEQFF.

The chain combines TRBV2 with TRBJ1-6; TRBD1 might be the D (5 bases). Germline V gene lookup returns CDR1 SNHLY and CDR2 FYNNEI. The CDR3 is 14 amino acids. With 3 bases removed from V and 5 bases from J, the gap between germline ends came to 8 bases. The CDR3 here is CASSEAGDNSPLHF. DNA of the CDR3: TGTGCCAGCAGTGAGGCGGGGGATAATTCACCCCTCCACTTT. Together with reference TRBV2 and TRBJ1-6, the CDR3 gives the full variable domain: EPEVTQTPSHQVTQMGQEVILRCVPISNHLYFYWYRQILGQKVEFLVSFYNNEISEKSEIFDDQFSVERPDGSNFTLKIRSTKLEDSAMYFCASSEAGDNSPLHFGNGTRLTVT.

This rearrangement joins TRBV20-1 to TRBJ2-3; perhaps D is TRBD1 or TRBD2 (5 bases each). The CDR3 spans 15 residues. V lost 0 bases and J 0 bases, leaving 10 bases between the germline ends. The germline V gene encodes CDR1 DFQATT and CDR2 SNEGSKA (reference sequence). CDR3 coding DNA: TGCAGTGCTAGAGATTGGGGACGTAGCACAGATACGCAGTATTTT. This encodes CSARDWGRSTDTQYF.

The chain carries TRBV7-9 and TRBJ2-1; 8 bases match TRBD2. Germline V lookup: CDR1 SEHNR, CDR2 FQNEAQ (reference sequence). The CDR3 covers 14 residues. The junction had 6 bases not matched to a gene; V was cut back by 7 bases and J by 4 bases. CDR3 region: CASNGGATYNEQFF. CDR3 DNA sequence: TGTGCCAGCAACGGGGGGGCAACTTACAATGAGCAGTTCTTC.

The CDR3 DNA is TGCAGTGCTAGAGCCTCGAGTATTGACAATGAGCAGTTCTTC. As protein: CSARASSIDNEQFF. The chain recombines TRBV20-1 with TRBJ2-1; D gene unclear. Germline lookup yields CDR1 DFQATT and CDR2 SNEGSKA (reference sequence). V lost 1 base and J lost 5, with 12 bases in between. The CDR3 runs 14 residues.

The CDR3 spells CAIPEQGFTGELFF. The CDR3 DNA follows: TGTGCCATTCCCGAACAGGGATTCACCGGGGAGCTGTTTTTT. The rearrangement joins TRBV5-4 to TRBJ2-2; TRBD1 might be the D (6 bases). Germline lookup yields CDR1 SGHNT and CDR2 YYREEE (reference sequence). This CDR3 comprises 14 residues. The germline V and J ends were trimmed by 9 bases and 4 bases, with 16 bases remaining between them.

This clonotype was observed a single time. The rearrangement links TRBV10-2 to TRBJ2-3, with 10 bases lining up with TRBD2. V trimming: 2 bases; J trimming: 6 bases; junction bases outside the gene matches: 5. The germline CDR1 and CDR2 sequences are WSHSY and SAAADI. The CDR3 loop spans 15 amino acids. CDR3 coding DNA: TGCGCCAGCAGTGAGGCTAGCGGGGGATCCGATACGCAGTATTTT. This encodes CASSEASGGSDTQYF.

This clonotype came up once. The CDR3 bases are TGTGCCACCAGTGGGGACACAGATACGCAGTATTTT. This codes for CATSGDTDTQYF. The rearrangement links TRBV24-1 to TRBJ2-3; D unclear. The germline V and J ends were trimmed by 5 bases and 2 bases, with 4 bases remaining between them. The CDR3 loop spans 12 amino acids. Germline CDR1 and CDR2: KGHDR and SFDVKD.

V usage is TRBV20-1 and J usage is TRBJ2-5, with 9 nucleotides matching TRBD1. The germline V gene encodes CDR1 DFQATT and CDR2 SNEGSKA (reference sequence). This CDR3 is built from 14 residues. The V segment lost 3 bases and the J segment 3 bases; nucleotides outside the gene matches: 5. The CDR3, as DNA: TGCAGTGCTAGTTCCGGGACAGGGAAAGAGACCCAGTACTTC. Protein sequence: CSASSGTGKETQYF.

V gene TRBV29-1 combines with J gene TRBJ2-3; 8 nucleotides align to TRBD2. CDR3 length: 18 residues. The V gene end was trimmed by 1 base and the J gene end by 6 bases; junction bases not matched to a gene: 18. Looked up from germline, CDR1 is SQVTM and CDR2 is ANQGSEA. The chain's CDR3 is CSVEGAMKLAGKRDTQYF. CDR3 DNA sequence: TGCAGCGTTGAAGGGGCAATGAAGCTAGCGGGTAAGAGGGATACGCAGTATTTT.

The rearrangement uses TRBV7-2 and TRBJ2-1; perhaps TRBD1 as D (5 bases). Germline CDR1 reads SGHTA; CDR2 reads FQGNSA. The CDR3 loop spans 14 amino acids. V was pared by 2 bases and J by 4 bases, with 9 bases between. This chain's CDR3 is CASSLSQEYNEQFF. The DNA of the CDR3 is TGTGCCAGCAGCTTATCACAGGAATACAATGAGCAGTTCTTC.

The V gene is TRBV14, the J gene TRBJ2-1; D is ambiguous. This CDR3 contains 14 residues. Germline V CDR1 and CDR2: SGHDN, FVKESK. Trimming shortened V by 0 bases and J by 6 bases, and 9 bases separated the two germline ends. The CDR3 DNA reads TGTGCCAGCAGCCAAGATGGCAGATTCAATGAGCAGTTCTTC. This sequence encodes CASSQDGRFNEQFF.

At least ten counts were recorded for this clonotype. The junction departs from the called germline gene at one end, perhaps through a read error. This chain connects TRBV12-3 or TRBV12-4 to TRBJ2-7, with no clear D. The CDR3 runs 12 residues. The DNA for the CDR3 is TGCGCCAGCAGTTCGACCGGCTACGAGCAGTACTTC. Translated, it gives CASSSTGYEQYF.

This clonotype occurred a few times. A much larger clone differs from this one at a single base, so this may be a read error. The chain joins TRBV9 to TRBJ2-2; D gene ambiguous. The CDR3 has 15 amino acids. Germline CDR1 is SGDLS and CDR2 is YYNGEE. For the CDR3, the DNA is TGTGCCAACAGCGTATGGCGGTCGAACACCGGGGAGCTGTTTTTT. It yields the protein CANSVWRSNTGELFF.

On this clonotype: At one end the junction does not follow the germline gene, possibly because of a read error. The CDR3 here is CASSPGGTRYF. The CDR3 nucleotides read TGTGCCAGCAGTCCTGGGGGGACCCGGTACTTC. The V gene is TRBV2, the J gene TRBJ2-5; TRBD2 is a possible D gene (6 bases). This CDR3 has 11 residues. Germline V gene lookup returns CDR1 SNHLY and CDR2 FYNNEI.

In this sample, this clonotype turned up a few times. The CDR3 region is CSADSAGGYEQYF. The CDR3 DNA sequence: TGCAGCGCCGACTCGGCAGGGGGCTACGAGCAGTACTTC. The chain recombines TRBV29-1 with TRBJ2-7; 7 bases line up with TRBD1. J gave up 3 bases and V 7 bases, and 9 bases lay outside the gene matches. From germline, CDR1 is SQVTM and CDR2 ANQGSEA. This CDR3 comprises 13 residues.